The present TCR beta chain was sequenced within a study of T cells after yellow fever vaccination. The table lists this clonotype with a few counts. The CDR3 has 14 residues. TCRdb re-called the 5' RACE reads through MiXCR, storing one row per CDR3 protein. The sample holds some 150,000 distinct CDR3 sequences, roughly a tenth seen once. The chain uses TRBV21-1 and TRBJ2-5. TRBV21-1 is termed a pseudogene. Sample: CD8+ T cells sorted from PBMCs, taken 45 days after the yellow fever booster vaccination. The receptor was derived from a man between 18 and 35 years old who received the YFV17D yellow fever vaccine. The CDR3 region has the DNA TGTGCCAGCAGCAAGTCGCTGGGTGGAGAGACCCAGTACTTC. Encoded protein: CASSKSLGGETQYF.